A single sample gave rise to the 11 T cell receptor beta chains below, sequenced in a study of tumor-infiltrating lymphocytes in localized non-small cell lung cancer. Sequencing used immunoSEQ multiplex PCR; TCRdb keeps in-frame clones, though not all of them. The table lists under 8,000 clones, about 79% of them singletons. The sample taken for sequencing was uninvolved lung tissue not adjacent to the tumor. The receptors were gathered from a human donor with non-small cell lung cancer.

A single count supports this clone. The chain joins TRBV4-1 to TRBJ1-5, with 8 bases lining up with TRBD1. CDR3 length equals 15 residues. Germline lookup yields CDR1 MGHRA and CDR2 YSYEKL. Trimming cost V 3 bases and J 8 bases; bases outside gene matches: 9. In DNA, the CDR3 is TGCGCCAGCAGCCAGGACGACAGGGGCCGGGAGCCCCAGCATTTT. Its protein is CASSQDDRGREPQHF.

The chain couples TRBV28 to TRBJ2-7; D not certain. Germline V CDR1 and CDR2: MDHEN, SYDVKM. There are 12 residues in the CDR3. V was trimmed by 6 bases and J by 2 bases, leaving 8 bases between them. As DNA, the CDR3 is TGTGCCAGCAGCCACAGCCCCTACGAGCAGTACTTC. This encodes CASSHSPYEQYF.

This chain uses TRBV14 with TRBJ1-2; TRBD1 matches at 10 bases. Trimming removed 0 bases from V and 3 bases from J; junction bases left unmatched: 7. CDR1 and CDR2 (germline): SGHDN, FVKESK. The CDR3 consists of 17 residues. The CDR3 sequence: CASSQEVRTGGYYGYTF. The CDR3 DNA reads TGTGCCAGCAGCCAAGAGGTCAGGACAGGGGGATACTATGGCTACACCTTC.

The chain is built from TRBV19 and TRBJ1-5, with D unresolved. CDR3 length equals 13 residues. The V and J ends lost 6 bases and 7 bases respectively, with 13 bases between them. Germline CDR1 is LNHDA and CDR2 is SQIVND (reference sequence). In nucleotides, the CDR3 is TGTGCCAGTAGAATGACGGCTCACCAGCCCCAGCATTTT. It translates to CASRMTAHQPQHF. Based on the CDR3 plus reference TRBV19 and TRBJ1-5, the full variable domain is DGGITQSPKYLFRKEGQNVTLSCEQNLNHDAMYWYRQDPGQGLRLIYYSQIVNDFQKGDIAEGYSVSREKKESFPLTVTSAQKNPTAFYLCASRMTAHQPQHFGDGTRLSIL.

The CDR3 nucleotides read TGCGCCAGCAGCCAAGATCGAGTAGGTGGCTACACCTTC. Residues: CASSQDRVGGYTF. The gene calls are TRBV4-3 and TRBJ1-2; D unclear. V lost 0 bases, J lost 7 bases, and 9 bases lay in between. CDR3 size: 13 residues. Germline loops: CDR1 LGHNA, CDR2 YSLEER.

This chain connects TRBV9 to TRBJ1-2; D ambiguous. There are 15 residues in the CDR3. Germline CDR1 SGDLS, CDR2 YYNGEE. Trimming removed 0 bases at V and 5 bases at J, with 14 bases between. This CDR3 is CASSVGLWSTYGYTF. The CDR3 nucleotides are TGTGCCAGCAGCGTAGGTCTCTGGAGTACGTATGGCTACACCTTC. The variable domain in full, completed from reference TRBV9 and TRBJ1-2, reads DSGVTQTPKHLITATGQRVTLRCSPRSGDLSVYWYQQSLDQGLQFLIQYYNGEERAKGNILERFSAQQFPDLHSELNLSSLELGDSALYFCASSVGLWSTYGYTFGSGTRLTVV.

The chain links TRBV5-4 to TRBJ2-5, with a weak D call TRBD2 (6 bases). There are 15 residues in the CDR3. CDR1 and CDR2 (germline): SGHNT, YYREEE (reference sequence). Trimming removed 1 base at V and 1 base at J, with 11 bases between. CDR3 DNA sequence: TGTGCCAGCAGCTTGTCCCCGGGACTCCAAGAGACCCAGTACTTC. As protein: CASSLSPGLQETQYF.

The rearrangement uses TRBV29-1 and TRBJ2-2; TRBD1 might be the D (6 bases). The V end lost 7 bases, the J end lost 4 bases, and 19 bases lay between the germline ends. Germline CDR1 and CDR2: SQVTM and ANQGSEA. CDR3 length: 15 amino acids. The CDR3: CSALPRGGGTGELFF. The CDR3 DNA follows: TGCAGCGCTCTGCCCAGAGGGGGTGGCACCGGGGAGCTGTTTTTT.

The chain has TRBV12-5 and TRBJ2-7; 11 nucleotides line up with TRBD2. J was trimmed by 3 bases and V by 7 bases; bases with no gene match: 5. The CDR3 runs 14 residues. CDR1 is LGHNT, CDR2 FRNRAP, per germline. CDR3 sequence (DNA): TGTGCTAGTGCTGCCGGGACTAGCGGCTACGAGCAGTACTTC. Its translation is CASAAGTSGYEQYF.

The chain links TRBV7-6 to TRBJ2-1; weak D call: TRBD2 (5 bases). Germline CDR1 SGHVS, CDR2 FNYEAQ. V dropped 5 bases and J dropped 3 bases, with 17 bases sitting between them. This CDR3 has 16 residues. The CDR3 here is CASSPGPGYGYNEQFF. The CDR3 DNA reads TGTGCCAGCAGCCCAGGACCGGGGTACGGCTACAATGAGCAGTTCTTC.

V gene TRBV7-8 combines with J gene TRBJ2-3, with TRBD1 matching 10 bases. Losses at the gene ends were 5 bases for V and 2 bases for J; bases not matched to a gene: 4. CDR3 length equals 15 residues. Germline CDR1 SGHVS, CDR2 FQNEAQ. The CDR3 nucleotides are TGTGCCAGCAGCCGGGACAGGGGAGACACAGATACGCAGTATTTT. This gives the protein CASSRDRGDTDTQYF.